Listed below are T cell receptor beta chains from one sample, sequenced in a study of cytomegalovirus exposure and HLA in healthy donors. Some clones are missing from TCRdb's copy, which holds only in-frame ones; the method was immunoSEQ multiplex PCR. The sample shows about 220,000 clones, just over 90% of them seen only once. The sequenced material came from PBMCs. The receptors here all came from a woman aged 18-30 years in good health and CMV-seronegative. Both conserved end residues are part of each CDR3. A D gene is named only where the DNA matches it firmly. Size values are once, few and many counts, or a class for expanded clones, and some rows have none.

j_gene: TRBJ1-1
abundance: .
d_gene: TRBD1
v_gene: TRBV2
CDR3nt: TGTGCCAGCAGTGTCGGACAGGGAAGGGTGAACACTGAAGCTTTCTTT
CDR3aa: CASSVGQGRVNTEAFF

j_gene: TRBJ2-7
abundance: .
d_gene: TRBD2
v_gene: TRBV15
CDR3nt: TGTGCCACCAGCCCCGGGGCTAGCGGGAGCTACGAGCAGTACTTC
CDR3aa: CATSPGASGSYEQYF

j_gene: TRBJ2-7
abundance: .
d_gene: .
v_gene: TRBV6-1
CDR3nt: TGTGCCAGCAGTGAACACCCCCTAGCTGCATCGTCCTACGAGCAGTACTTC
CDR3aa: CASSEHPLAASSYEQYF

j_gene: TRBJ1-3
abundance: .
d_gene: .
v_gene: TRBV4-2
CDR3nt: TGTGCCAGCACGACCCTACACGACTCCGCTGGAAACACCATATATTTT
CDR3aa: CASTTLHDSAGNTIYF

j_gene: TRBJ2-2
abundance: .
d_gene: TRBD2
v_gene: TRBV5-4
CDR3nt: TGTGCCAGCAGCTCCCGGACTAGCGGGAGGGGTACCGGGGAGCTGTTTTTT
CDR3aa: CASSSRTSGRGTGELFF

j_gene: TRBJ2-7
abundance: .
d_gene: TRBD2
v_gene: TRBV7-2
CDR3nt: TGTGCCAGCGCTGCTAGCGGGAGTAAATCCTACGAGCAGTACTTC
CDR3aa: CASAASGSKSYEQYF

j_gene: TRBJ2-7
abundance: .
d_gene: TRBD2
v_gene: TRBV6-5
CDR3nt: TGTGCCAGCAGAGCGGGAGACTTTTCCTACGAGCAGTACTTC
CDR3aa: CASRAGDFSYEQYF

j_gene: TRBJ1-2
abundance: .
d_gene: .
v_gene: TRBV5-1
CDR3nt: TGCGCCAGCAGCTTGGGGACTGCCGGGAATTTTAACTATGGCTACACCTTC
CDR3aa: CASSLGTAGNFNYGYTF

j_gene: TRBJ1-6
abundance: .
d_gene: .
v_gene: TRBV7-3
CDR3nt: TGTGCCAGCAGCTTAGGACAGAGTAATTCACCCCTCCACTTT
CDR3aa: CASSLGQSNSPLHF

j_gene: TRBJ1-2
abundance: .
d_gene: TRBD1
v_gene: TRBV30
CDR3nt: TGTGCCTGGGTACCCGGGACAGACGGCTATGGCTACACCTTC
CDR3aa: CAWVPGTDGYGYTF

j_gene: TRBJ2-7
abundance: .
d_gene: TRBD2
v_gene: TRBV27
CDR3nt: TGTGCCAGCAGTTTGTTGGCGGGAGGATACGAGCAGTACTTC
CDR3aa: CASSLLAGGYEQYF

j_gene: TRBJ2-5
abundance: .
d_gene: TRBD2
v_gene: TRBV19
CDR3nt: TGTGCCAGTAGTTTCGGGACTAGCGGGCGACAAGAGACCCAGTACTTC
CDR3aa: CASSFGTSGRQETQYF

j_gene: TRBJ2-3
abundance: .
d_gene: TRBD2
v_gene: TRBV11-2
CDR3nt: TGTGCCAGCAGCCTAAAACGGACTAGCGGGAGCGTCGATACGCAGTATTTT
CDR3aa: CASSLKRTSGSVDTQYF

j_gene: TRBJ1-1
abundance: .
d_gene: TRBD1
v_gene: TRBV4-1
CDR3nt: TGCGCCAGCAGCCGAGGGGACAGGGGGCCGGCTGAAGCTTTCTTT
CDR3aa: CASSRGDRGPAEAFF

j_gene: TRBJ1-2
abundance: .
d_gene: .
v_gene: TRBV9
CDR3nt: TGTGCCAGCAGCGTAAGGGATAGGCCCCGCGGGGGGAGGTATGGCTACACCTTC
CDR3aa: CASSVRDRPRGGRYGYTF

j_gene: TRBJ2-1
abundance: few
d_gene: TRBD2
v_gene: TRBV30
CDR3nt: TGTGCCTGCTACCAGAAAGCGGGGGGGGTGAGGCAGTTCTTC
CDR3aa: CACYQKAGGVRQFF

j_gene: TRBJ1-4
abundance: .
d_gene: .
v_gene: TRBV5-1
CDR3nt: TGCGCCAGCAGCCATCGAGGCATCCCCACTCCTTATGCAACTAATGAAAAACTGTTTTTT
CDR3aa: CASSHRGIPTPYATNEKLFF

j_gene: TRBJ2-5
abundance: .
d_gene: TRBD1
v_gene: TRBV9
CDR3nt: TGTGCCAGCAGCGTCCTGACAGGGAGACAAGAGACCCAGTACTTC
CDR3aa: CASSVLTGRQETQYF

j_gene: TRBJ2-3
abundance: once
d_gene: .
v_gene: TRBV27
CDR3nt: TGTGCCAGCAGTCCTAGGATCGTTACAGATACGCAGTATTTT
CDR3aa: CASSPRIVTDTQYF

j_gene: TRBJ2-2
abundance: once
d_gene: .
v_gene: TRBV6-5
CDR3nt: TGTGCCAGCAGTTACTCCCTTCCTAGCGCGACCGGGGAGCTGTTTTTT
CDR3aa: CASSYSLPSATGELFF